This record covers a single T cell receptor (beta chain). This specimen belongs to a study of blood T cell repertoires in COVID-19. Study in general: Sites across the United States, Italy and Spain contributed samples from acute and convalescent COVID-19.

This CDR3 region has 15 residues. Germline CDR1 MNHNY, CDR2 SVGAGI (reference sequence). The trim removed 2 bases at V and 3 bases at J, leaving 4 bases unmatched. The assay was immunoSEQ multiplex PCR, and TCRdb's table has in-frame clones only and misses some. The sample holds 150,000 to 200,000 clones, 81% seen once. The sample was peripheral blood. The receptor's source is an elderly woman with COVID-19, enrolled during active disease. The rearrangement joins TRBV6-6 to TRBJ2-7; 10 bases agree with TRBD2. DNA of the CDR3: TGTGCCAGCAGTTACACGAGCGGGGGGGTCTACGAGCAGTACTTC. Its protein is CASSYTSGGVYEQYF.